This is a list of T cell receptor beta chains from one sample in a study of low-dose radiotherapy and immunotherapy resistance in tumors. A single record per CDR3 protein comes from TCRdb applying MiXCR to the reads. The sample carries roughly 60,000 distinct CDR3 sequences, around 27% recorded once. The material sequenced was PBMCs, taken before treatment. These receptors were collected from a male donor with prostate cancer. The CDR3 runs from the conserved cysteine through the conserved F or W. The order of the fields is J gene, clone size, V gene, D gene, CDR3 protein, CDR3 DNA. A D gene is named only where the DNA matches it firmly. Clone size, where shown, is once, few, many, or a class for clones that have expanded.

J: TRBJ1-1
size: many
V: TRBV5-1
D: NA
CDR3: CASGGGLNTEAFF
DNA: TGCGCCAGCGGGGGCGGACTGAACACTGAAGCTTTCTTT

J: TRBJ1-1
size: NA
V: TRBV6-6
D: NA
CDR3: CASRRIQGTEAFF
DNA: TGTGCCAGCAGAAGAATCCAGGGTACTGAAGCTTTCTTT

J: TRBJ2-1
size: many
V: TRBV24-1
D: NA
CDR3: CATSKVGSNEQFF
DNA: TGTGCCACCAGCAAAGTGGGATCGAATGAGCAGTTCTTC

J: TRBJ2-3
size: many
V: TRBV6-5
D: NA
CDR3: CASNRRGPSTDTQYF
DNA: TGTGCCAGCAACCGTCGGGGACCTAGCACAGATACGCAGTATTTT

J: TRBJ1-5
size: few
V: TRBV2
D: TRBD1
CDR3: CASSPDRGAQPQHF
DNA: TGTGCCAGCAGCCCGGACAGGGGCGCCCAGCCCCAGCATTTT

J: TRBJ2-7
size: many
V: TRBV4-1
D: TRBD2
CDR3: CASSQVWVTSGTYEQYF
DNA: TGCGCCAGCAGCCAAGTCTGGGTAACTAGCGGCACCTACGAGCAGTACTTC

J: TRBJ2-5
size: many
V: TRBV11-1
D: TRBD2
CDR3: CASSITSGGAEETQYF
DNA: TGTGCCAGCAGTATTACTAGCGGGGGGGCCGAAGAGACCCAGTACTTC

J: TRBJ1-2
size: many
V: TRBV5-4
D: NA
CDR3: CASSLFNREDYGYTF
DNA: TGTGCCAGCAGCTTATTTAACCGGGAGGACTATGGCTACACCTTC

J: TRBJ2-7
size: NA
V: TRBV4-3
D: NA
CDR3: CASSQIRDSYEQYF
DNA: TGCGCCAGCAGCCAAATCAGGGACTCCTACGAGCAGTACTTC

J: TRBJ1-5
size: NA
V: TRBV6-2/TRBV6-3
D: NA
CDR3: CASRGGLDSNQPQHF
DNA: TGTGCCAGCAGGGGCGGACTAGACAGCAATCAGCCCCAGCATTTT

J: TRBJ2-1
size: NA
V: TRBV6-1
D: TRBD2
CDR3: CASSYPSGSEQFF
DNA: TGTGCCAGCAGTTACCCTAGCGGGAGTGAGCAGTTCTTC

J: TRBJ2-3
size: NA
V: TRBV5-4
D: TRBD2
CDR3: CASSKGLAGGPDTQYF
DNA: TGTGCCAGCAGCAAAGGACTAGCGGGGGGGCCAGATACGCAGTATTTT

J: TRBJ2-3
size: few
V: TRBV2
D: NA
CDR3: CASSPPFTDTQYF
DNA: TGTGCCAGCAGTCCTCCTTTCACAGATACGCAGTATTTT

J: TRBJ1-2
size: many
V: TRBV7-3
D: NA
CDR3: CASSSSGSSDGYTF
DNA: TGTGCCAGCAGCAGCTCAGGGAGCTCGGATGGCTACACCTTC

J: TRBJ2-4
size: many
V: TRBV30
D: TRBD1
CDR3: CAWSSQGVNIQYF
DNA: TGTGCCTGGAGCTCGCAGGGGGTGAACATTCAGTACTTC

J: TRBJ2-1
size: many
V: TRBV5-6
D: NA
CDR3: CASSTGWSSYNEQFF
DNA: TGTGCCAGCAGCACCGGGTGGAGCTCCTACAATGAGCAGTTCTTC

J: TRBJ2-3
size: many
V: TRBV29-1
D: NA
CDR3: CSSRTLATDTQYF
DNA: TGCAGCTCCAGGACGCTTGCCACAGATACGCAGTATTTT

J: TRBJ2-3
size: NA
V: TRBV6-4
D: TRBD1
CDR3: CASSDSTGSTDTQYF
DNA: TGTGCCAGCAGTGACTCGACAGGGAGCACAGATACGCAGTATTTT

J: TRBJ2-5
size: many
V: TRBV25-1
D: NA
CDR3: CASSELETQYF
DNA: TGTGCCAGCAGTGAATTAGAGACCCAGTACTTC

J: TRBJ1-4
size: NA
V: TRBV6-1
D: NA
CDR3: CASSVNEKLFF
DNA: TGTGCCAGCAGTGTCAATGAAAAACTGTTTTTT

J: TRBJ2-1
size: NA
V: TRBV25-1
D: NA
CDR3: CASSERGIIRNEQFF
DNA: TGTGCCAGCAGTGAACGGGGTATTATTAGGAATGAGCAGTTCTTC

J: TRBJ2-7
size: many
V: TRBV10-1
D: TRBD2
CDR3: CASSESRAGSQRGEQYF
DNA: TGCGCCAGCAGTGAGTCGCGGGCGGGCAGTCAGCGGGGCGAGCAGTACTTC

J: TRBJ2-1
size: NA
V: TRBV24-1
D: TRBD2
CDR3: CATPSASGSHEQFF
DNA: TGTGCCACCCCCTCCGCTAGCGGGAGCCATGAGCAGTTCTTC

J: TRBJ2-7
size: many
V: TRBV7-8
D: NA
CDR3: CASSSIGLVSSYEQYF
DNA: TGTGCCAGCAGCTCGATAGGACTTGTAAGCTCCTACGAGCAGTACTTC

J: TRBJ2-1
size: few
V: TRBV16
D: TRBD2
CDR3: CASSPWTSGGAGQFF
DNA: TGTGCCAGCAGCCCTTGGACTAGCGGAGGAGCGGGGCAGTTCTTC

J: TRBJ1-1
size: many
V: TRBV19
D: NA
CDR3: CASSTGTVNTEAFF
DNA: TGTGCCAGTAGTACCGGGACGGTGAACACTGAAGCTTTCTTT

J: TRBJ2-4
size: many
V: TRBV13
D: NA
CDR3: CASSRSAGKNIQYF
DNA: TGTGCCAGCAGCCGTTCCGCTGGGAAAAACATTCAGTACTTC

J: TRBJ1-5
size: many
V: TRBV27
D: TRBD1
CDR3: CASSSGQGDTQPQHF
DNA: TGTGCCAGCAGTTCCGGACAGGGAGACACTCAGCCCCAGCATTTT